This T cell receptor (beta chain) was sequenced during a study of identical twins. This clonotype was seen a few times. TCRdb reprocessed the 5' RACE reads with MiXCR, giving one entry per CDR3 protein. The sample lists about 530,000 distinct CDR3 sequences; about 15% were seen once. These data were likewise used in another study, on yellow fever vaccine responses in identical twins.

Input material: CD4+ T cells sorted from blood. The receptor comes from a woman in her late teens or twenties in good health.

The CDR3 nucleotides read TGCGCCAGCAGCACGTCAGGGGAGAGCAATCAGCCCCAGCATTTT. Protein sequence: CASSTSGESNQPQHF. V usage is TRBV5-1 and J usage is TRBJ1-5; TRBD1 might be the D (6 bases). The germline V gene encodes CDR1 SGHRS and CDR2 YFSETQ. V lost 4 bases and J 1 base, leaving 12 bases between the germline ends. CDR3 length equals 15 residues.